This T cell receptor beta chain came from a study of blood T cell repertoires in COVID-19. Study-wide background: The analysed material was cDNA or gDNA that came from T cells, B-cell-depleted T cells, or PBMCs.

Seattle patients were enrolled while actively infected and followed longitudinally. Trimming removed 2 bases at V and 6 bases at J, with 8 bases between. This CDR3 comprises 12 residues. Germline V CDR1 and CDR2: SGHDT, YYEEEE. Produced via immunoSEQ multiplex PCR; TCRdb's table is partial and in-frame only. The repertoire holds 200,000 to 300,000 clones, with around 87% as singletons. The rearrangement uses TRBV5-6 and TRBJ1-1; TRBD1 might be the D (5 bases). Material: peripheral blood. The receptor was isolated from a woman in her sixties or seventies with COVID-19, enrolled during active disease. In DNA, the CDR3 is TGTGCCAGCAGCTTTCTAGGGGCTGAAGCTTTCTTT. It codes for CASSFLGAEAFF.